This T cell receptor beta chain is drawn from a study of blood T cells in healthy people across ages. Alongside a J-beta primer mix, a sample-barcoded 5' primer served in a second PCR lasting roughly 6 to 12 cycles. Every cDNA molecule carried a tag from a template-switch adaptor bearing 12 random nucleotides. Via MiXCR, TCRdb re-called the 5' RACE reads, giving one row per CDR3 protein. The table shows 1.5 million or so distinct CDR3 sequences, with around 42% occurring only once. The authors drew about 10 milliliters of peripheral blood from each donor. V lost 1 base to trimming and J lost 7 bases; unmatched junction nucleotides: 6. Germline CDR1 is SGHTA and CDR2 is FQGNSA. This CDR3 spans 14 amino acids.

This TCR came from a woman aged 18-29 years in good health. V usage is TRBV7-2 and J usage is TRBJ1-2; 7 bases fit TRBD1. Sample: blood. The CDR3 sequence: CASSLDGGGGGYTF. CDR3 nucleotide sequence: TGTGCCAGCAGCTTAGACGGAGGGGGCGGTGGCTACACCTTC.